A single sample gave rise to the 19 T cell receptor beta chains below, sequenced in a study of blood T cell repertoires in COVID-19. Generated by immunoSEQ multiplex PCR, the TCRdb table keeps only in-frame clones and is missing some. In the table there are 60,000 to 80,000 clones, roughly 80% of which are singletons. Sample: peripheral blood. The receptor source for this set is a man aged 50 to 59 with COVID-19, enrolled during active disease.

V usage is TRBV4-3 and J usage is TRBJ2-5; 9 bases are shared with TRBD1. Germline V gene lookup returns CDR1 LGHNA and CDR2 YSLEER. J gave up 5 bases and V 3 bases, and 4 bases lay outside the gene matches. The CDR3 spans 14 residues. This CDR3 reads CASSHGTGMETQYF. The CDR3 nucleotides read TGCGCCAGCAGCCATGGGACAGGGATGGAGACCCAGTACTTC.

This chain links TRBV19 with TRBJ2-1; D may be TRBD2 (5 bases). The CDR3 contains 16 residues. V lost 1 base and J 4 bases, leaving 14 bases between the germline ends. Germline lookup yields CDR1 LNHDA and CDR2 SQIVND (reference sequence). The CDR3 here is CASSIGGRSEYNEQFF. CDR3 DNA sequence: TGTGCCAGTAGTATAGGTGGGAGAAGCGAGTACAATGAGCAGTTCTTC.

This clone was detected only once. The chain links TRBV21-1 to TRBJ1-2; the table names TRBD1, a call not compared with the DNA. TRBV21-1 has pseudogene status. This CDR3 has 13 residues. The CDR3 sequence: CASTQDRGNGYTF. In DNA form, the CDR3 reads TGTGCCAGCACCCAGGACAGGGGGAATGGCTACACCTTC.

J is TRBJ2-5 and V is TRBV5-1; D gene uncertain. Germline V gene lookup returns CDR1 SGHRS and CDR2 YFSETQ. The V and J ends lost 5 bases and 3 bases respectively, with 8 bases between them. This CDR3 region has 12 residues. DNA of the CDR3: TGCGCCAGCAGTCAAGTAGAAGAGACCCAGTACTTC. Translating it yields CASSQVEETQYF.

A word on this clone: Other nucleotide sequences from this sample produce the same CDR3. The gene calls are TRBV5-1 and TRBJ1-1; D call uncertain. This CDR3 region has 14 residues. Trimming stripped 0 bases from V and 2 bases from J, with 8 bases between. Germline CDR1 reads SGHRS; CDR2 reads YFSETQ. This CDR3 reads CASSLEQLNTEAFF. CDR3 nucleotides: TGCGCCAGCAGCTTGGAACAGCTAAACACTGAAGCTTTCTTT.

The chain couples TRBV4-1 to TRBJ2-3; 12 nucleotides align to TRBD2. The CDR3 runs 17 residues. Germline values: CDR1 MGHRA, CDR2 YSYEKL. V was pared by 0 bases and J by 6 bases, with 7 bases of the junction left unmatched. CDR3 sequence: CASSQDQSGTSGDTQYF. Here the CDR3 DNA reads TGCGCCAGCAGCCAAGATCAATCTGGGACTAGCGGGGATACGCAGTATTTT.

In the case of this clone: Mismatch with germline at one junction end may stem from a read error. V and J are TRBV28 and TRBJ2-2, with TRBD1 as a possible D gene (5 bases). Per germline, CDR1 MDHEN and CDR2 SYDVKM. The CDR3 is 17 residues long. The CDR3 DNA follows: TGCTTGGTTTGGTCATCCTCAGGGTCGCGGAACACCGGGGAGCTGTTTTTT. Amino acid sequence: CLVWSSSGSRNTGELFF.

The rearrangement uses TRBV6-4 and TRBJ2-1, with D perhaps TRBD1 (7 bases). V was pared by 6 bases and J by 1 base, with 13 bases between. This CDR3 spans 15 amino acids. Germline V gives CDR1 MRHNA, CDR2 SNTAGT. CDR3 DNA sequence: TGTGCCAGCAGCCGACAGGGAGGATCCTACAATGAGCAGTTCTTC. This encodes CASSRQGGSYNEQFF.

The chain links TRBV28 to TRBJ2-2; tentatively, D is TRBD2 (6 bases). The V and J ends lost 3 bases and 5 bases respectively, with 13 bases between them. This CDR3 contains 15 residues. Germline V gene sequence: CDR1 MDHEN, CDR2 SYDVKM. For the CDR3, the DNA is TGTGCCAGCAGTTTGTCGGGGGTTCGGACCGGGGAGCTGTTTTTT. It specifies CASSLSGVRTGELFF. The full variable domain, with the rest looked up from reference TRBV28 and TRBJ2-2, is DVKVTQSSRYLVKRTGEKVFLECVQDMDHENMFWYRQDPGLGLRLIYFSYDVKMKEKGDIPEGYSVSREKKERFSLILESASTNQTSMYLCASSLSGVRTGELFFGEGSRLTVL.

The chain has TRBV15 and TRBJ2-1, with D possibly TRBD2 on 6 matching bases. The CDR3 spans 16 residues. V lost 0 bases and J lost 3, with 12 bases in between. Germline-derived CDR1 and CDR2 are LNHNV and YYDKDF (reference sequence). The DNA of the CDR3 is TGTGCCACCAGCAGAGAGCTAGCGAAAAACTACAATGAGCAGTTCTTC. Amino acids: CATSRELAKNYNEQFF.

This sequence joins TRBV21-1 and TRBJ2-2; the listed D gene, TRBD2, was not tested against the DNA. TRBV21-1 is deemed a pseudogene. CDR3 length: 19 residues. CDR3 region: CASSTPTSPPIANTGELFF. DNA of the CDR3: TGTGCCAGCAGCACCCCAACCTCCCCACCAATAGCGAACACCGGGGAGCTGTTTTTT.

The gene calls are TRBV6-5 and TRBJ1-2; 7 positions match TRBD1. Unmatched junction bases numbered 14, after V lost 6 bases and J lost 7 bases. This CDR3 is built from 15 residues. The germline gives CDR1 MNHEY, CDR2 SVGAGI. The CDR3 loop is CASSDPDRVWSGYTF. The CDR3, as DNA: TGTGCCAGCAGCGACCCCGACAGGGTGTGGAGTGGCTACACCTTC.

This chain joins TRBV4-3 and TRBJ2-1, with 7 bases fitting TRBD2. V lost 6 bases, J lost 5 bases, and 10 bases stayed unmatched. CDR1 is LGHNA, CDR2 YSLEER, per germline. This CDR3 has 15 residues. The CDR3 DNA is TGCGCCAGCAGTCGTTGGCTAGCGGCCGACAATGAGCAGTTCTTC. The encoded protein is CASSRWLAADNEQFF.

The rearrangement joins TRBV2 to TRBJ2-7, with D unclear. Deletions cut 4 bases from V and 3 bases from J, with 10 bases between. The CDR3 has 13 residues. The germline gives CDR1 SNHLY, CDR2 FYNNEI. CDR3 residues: CASSGQRSYEQYF. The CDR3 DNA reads TGTGCCAGCAGTGGGCAGCGAAGCTACGAGCAGTACTTC.

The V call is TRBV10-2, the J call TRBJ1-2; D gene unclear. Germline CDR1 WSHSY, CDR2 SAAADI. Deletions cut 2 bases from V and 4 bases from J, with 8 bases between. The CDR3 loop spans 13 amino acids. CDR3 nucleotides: TGCGCCAGCAGTGAGGGGCAACCCTATGGCTACACCTTC. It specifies CASSEGQPYGYTF.

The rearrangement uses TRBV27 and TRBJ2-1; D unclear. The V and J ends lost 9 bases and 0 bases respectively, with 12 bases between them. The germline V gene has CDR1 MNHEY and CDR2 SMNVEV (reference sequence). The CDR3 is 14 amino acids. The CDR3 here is CASTPFSSYNEQFF. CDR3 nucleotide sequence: TGTGCCAGTACCCCTTTTAGCTCCTACAATGAGCAGTTCTTC.

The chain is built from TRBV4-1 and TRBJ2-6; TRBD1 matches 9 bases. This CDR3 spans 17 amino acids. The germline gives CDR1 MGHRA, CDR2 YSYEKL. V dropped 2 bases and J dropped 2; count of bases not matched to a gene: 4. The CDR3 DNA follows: TGCGCCAGCAGCCAAATCCACAGGGGGCCTGGGGCCAACGTCCTGACTTTC. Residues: CASSQIHRGPGANVLTF.

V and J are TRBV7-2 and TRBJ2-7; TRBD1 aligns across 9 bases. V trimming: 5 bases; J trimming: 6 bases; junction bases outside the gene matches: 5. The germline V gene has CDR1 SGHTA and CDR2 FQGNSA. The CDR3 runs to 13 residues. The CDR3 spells CASSRDRVGEQYF. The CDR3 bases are TGTGCCAGCAGCCGGGACAGGGTAGGCGAGCAGTACTTC.

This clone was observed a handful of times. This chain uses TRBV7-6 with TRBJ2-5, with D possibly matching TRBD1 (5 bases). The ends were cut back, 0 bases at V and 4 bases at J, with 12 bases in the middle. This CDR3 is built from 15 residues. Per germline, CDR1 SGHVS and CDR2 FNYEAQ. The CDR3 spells CASSLALQGGETQYF. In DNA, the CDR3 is TGTGCCAGCAGCTTAGCGCTCCAGGGCGGAGAGACCCAGTACTTC. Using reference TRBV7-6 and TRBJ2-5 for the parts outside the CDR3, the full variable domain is GAGVSQSPRYKVTKRGQDVALRCDPISGHVSLYWYRQALGQGPEFLTYFNYEAQQDKSGLPNDRFSAERPEGSISTLTIQRTEQRDSAMYRCASSLALQGGETQYFGPGTRLLVL.